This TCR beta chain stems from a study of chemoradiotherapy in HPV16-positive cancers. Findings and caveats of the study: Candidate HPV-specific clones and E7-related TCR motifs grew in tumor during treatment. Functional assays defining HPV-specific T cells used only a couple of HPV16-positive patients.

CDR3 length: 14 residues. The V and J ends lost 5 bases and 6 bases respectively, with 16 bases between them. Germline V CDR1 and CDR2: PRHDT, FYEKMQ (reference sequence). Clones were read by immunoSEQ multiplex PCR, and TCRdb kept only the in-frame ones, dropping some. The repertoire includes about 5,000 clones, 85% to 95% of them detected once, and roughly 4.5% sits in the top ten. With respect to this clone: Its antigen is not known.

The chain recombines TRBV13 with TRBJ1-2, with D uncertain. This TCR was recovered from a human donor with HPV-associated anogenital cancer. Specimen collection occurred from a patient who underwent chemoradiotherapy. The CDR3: CASSPLGVADGYTF. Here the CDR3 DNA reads TGTGCCAGCAGCCCCCTTGGGGTAGCGGATGGCTACACCTTC.